This is a list of T cell receptor beta chains from one sample in a study of vaccination and CD4 T cells after COVID-19. For these TCRs, the target antigens are not known. TCRdb re-derived calls from the PCR reads in MiXCR, one entry per CDR3 protein. The profile shows thousands of distinct CDR3 sequences, more than 45% of them singletons. The sample was CD4+ T cells from blood, cultured in vitro. The receptors stem from a human donor in good health. The CDR3 runs from the conserved cysteine through the conserved F or W. The D gene is left open where the match is weak. The size of a clone is reported for some rows only, either as once, few or many, or as a class for expanded clones.

size: -
D: -
V: TRBV12-1
J: TRBJ1-6
DNA: TGTGCCAGCAGCAGAGTGGAGAGACCCAATTCACCCCTCCACTTT
CDR3: CASSRVERPNSPLHF

size: -
D: TRBD1
V: TRBV7-9
J: TRBJ1-2
DNA: TGTGCCAGCAGCTTATCACAGGGGCCGGGGGGCTACACCTTC
CDR3: CASSLSQGPGGYTF

size: -
D: TRBD2
V: TRBV20-1
J: TRBJ2-7
DNA: TGCAGTGCCAGCAGGATGAGGACTAGCGGGGGCGAGCAGTACTTC
CDR3: CSASRMRTSGGEQYF

size: few
D: -
V: TRBV28
J: TRBJ2-7
DNA: TGTGCCAGCAGTTCCTACGGCAGGGATGTGGCCTACGAGCAGTACTTC
CDR3: CASSSYGRDVAYEQYF

size: few
D: -
V: TRBV20-1
J: TRBJ1-5
DNA: TGCAGTGCTAGAGTTCCCGGTGGAGGCGGCGAGAGGCAGCCCCAGCATTTT
CDR3: CSARVPGGGGERQPQHF

size: -
D: -
V: TRBV7-2
J: TRBJ2-1
DNA: TGTGCCAGCAGCGTTAGTGGTATTCCCAACAATGAGCAGTTCTTC
CDR3: CASSVSGIPNNEQFF

size: -
D: TRBD1
V: TRBV7-2
J: TRBJ2-7
DNA: TGTGCCAGCGGCTGGGGACAGGGTTCCTACGAGCAGTACTTC
CDR3: CASGWGQGSYEQYF

size: few
D: -
V: TRBV5-1
J: TRBJ2-3
DNA: TGCGCCAGCAGCTTGTCGGGGGTGGGCACAGATACGCAGTATTTT
CDR3: CASSLSGVGTDTQYF

size: few
D: TRBD2
V: TRBV7-2
J: TRBJ2-1
DNA: TGTGCCAGCAGCTTAGAGGGGACTAGCGGGAGGTTCTACAATGAGCAGTTCTTC
CDR3: CASSLEGTSGRFYNEQFF

size: few
D: -
V: TRBV6-1
J: TRBJ2-5
DNA: TGTGCCAGCAGACGGGACCAAAGGGGAGAGACCCAGTACTTC
CDR3: CASRRDQRGETQYF

size: -
D: TRBD1
V: TRBV11-2
J: TRBJ1-2
DNA: TGTGCCAGCAGCCCTAGGACAGGGATCCGGTATGGCTACACCTTC
CDR3: CASSPRTGIRYGYTF

size: once
D: TRBD1
V: TRBV7-9
J: TRBJ2-1
DNA: TGTGCCAGCAGCCCGGCGGACAGGGCCTACAATGAGCAGTTCTTC
CDR3: CASSPADRAYNEQFF

size: -
D: -
V: TRBV6-2/TRBV6-3
J: TRBJ1-5
DNA: TGTGCCAGCAGAGAAAGGTTTGATCAGCCCCAGCATTTT
CDR3: CASRERFDQPQHF

size: few
D: -
V: TRBV20-1
J: TRBJ2-4
DNA: TGCAGTGCCCGTCATAACCTAGCCAAAAACATTCAGTACTTC
CDR3: CSARHNLAKNIQYF

size: -
D: -
V: TRBV7-8
J: TRBJ1-2
DNA: TGTGCCAGCAGCTCTCACCTAGAGGGAGCAGACAACACCTTC
CDR3: CASSSHLEGADNTF

size: -
D: -
V: TRBV28
J: TRBJ1-2
DNA: TGTGCCAGCAGTTTCCGTGGCAGGCAAGGGGGCTACACCTTC
CDR3: CASSFRGRQGGYTF

size: once
D: TRBD2
V: TRBV20-1
J: TRBJ2-3
DNA: TGCAGTGCTAGTCGGGTAGCGGGAGGGATGGATACGCAGTATTTT
CDR3: CSASRVAGGMDTQYF

size: -
D: -
V: TRBV6-2/TRBV6-3
J: TRBJ1-1
DNA: TGTGCCAGCAGTTACGAGGGCTTAGGGGCTTTCTTT
CDR3: CASSYEGLGAFF

size: -
D: -
V: TRBV20-1
J: TRBJ2-1
DNA: TGCAGTGCCCTGTGGTTAAGCTCCTACAATGAGCAGTTCTTC
CDR3: CSALWLSSYNEQFF

size: -
D: -
V: TRBV2
J: TRBJ1-2
DNA: TGTGCCAGCATGATCGGCCCGAACTATGGCTACACCTTC
CDR3: CASMIGPNYGYTF

size: few
D: -
V: TRBV28
J: TRBJ1-2
DNA: TGTGCCATAATGACCCTAGGGTATGGCTACACCTTC
CDR3: CAIMTLGYGYTF

size: -
D: -
V: TRBV20-1
J: TRBJ2-1
DNA: TGCAGTGCTAGGGTGGATCTCTACAATGAGCAGTTCTTC
CDR3: CSARVDLYNEQFF

size: few
D: -
V: TRBV12-3/TRBV12-4
J: TRBJ1-6
DNA: TGTGCCAGCAATCCCCAAGGGCCCGGACCCATCAATTCACCCCTCCACTTT
CDR3: CASNPQGPGPINSPLHF

size: -
D: -
V: TRBV19
J: TRBJ2-1
DNA: TGTGCCAGTAGTATAGGGTCAGGGAATGAGCAGTTCTTC
CDR3: CASSIGSGNEQFF

size: -
D: -
V: TRBV20-1
J: TRBJ2-5
DNA: TGCAGTGCTAGAGATCCGGGGGGGACAGGAGAGACCCAGTACTTC
CDR3: CSARDPGGTGETQYF

size: few
D: -
V: TRBV20-1
J: TRBJ1-1
DNA: TGCAGTGCTGACCCAGGATCATCGAACACTGAAGCTTTCTTT
CDR3: CSADPGSSNTEAFF

size: few
D: -
V: TRBV28
J: TRBJ1-2
DNA: TGTGCCACACCTGCCCCCTCAGGGTTTGGCTACACCTTC
CDR3: CATPAPSGFGYTF

size: few
D: -
V: TRBV6-2/TRBV6-3
J: TRBJ1-1
DNA: TGTGCCAGCAGTTTCAACAGGGAGAACACTGAAGCTTTCTTT
CDR3: CASSFNRENTEAFF

size: -
D: TRBD1
V: TRBV11-2
J: TRBJ1-2
DNA: TGTGCCAGCAGCTTGCCTACAGGGGGCGGGTATGGCTACACCTTC
CDR3: CASSLPTGGGYGYTF

size: -
D: -
V: TRBV6-1
J: TRBJ2-6
DNA: TGTGCCAGCAGTGAACGGGTCTCTGGGGCCAACGTCCTGACTTTC
CDR3: CASSERVSGANVLTF

size: -
D: -
V: TRBV20-1
J: TRBJ2-1
DNA: TGCAGTGCTAGGCCCCGGGCCTTACATGACAATGAGCAGTTCTTC
CDR3: CSARPRALHDNEQFF

size: few
D: TRBD1
V: TRBV28
J: TRBJ2-2
DNA: TGTGCCAGCTCCTCAGGGGGATCCACCGGGGAGCTGTTTTTT
CDR3: CASSSGGSTGELFF

size: few
D: -
V: TRBV20-1
J: TRBJ1-3
DNA: TGCAGTGCTAGAGCCGCGGGGCAGGTCTCTGGAAACACCATATATTTT
CDR3: CSARAAGQVSGNTIYF

size: -
D: TRBD2
V: TRBV4-2
J: TRBJ2-7
DNA: TGTGCCAGCAGCCAAGTAGCGGGACTAGCGGGACTAAAGGGTCGGCACTTC
CDR3: CASSQVAGLAGLKGRHF

size: few
D: TRBD2
V: TRBV27
J: TRBJ2-3
DNA: TGTGCCAGCAGTTTTACCGGGACTAGCGGGGGGGGGACGCAGTATTTT
CDR3: CASSFTGTSGGGTQYF

size: few
D: -
V: TRBV12-3/TRBV12-4
J: TRBJ1-1
DNA: TGTGCCAGCAGTTTAGTGGTTTCAGCAGTTGGAGGCACTGAAGCTTTCTTT
CDR3: CASSLVVSAVGGTEAFF

size: -
D: TRBD1
V: TRBV20-1
J: TRBJ1-1
DNA: TGCAGTGCTAGTACCGGGACAGGGACCGCTTTCTTT
CDR3: CSASTGTGTAFF

size: -
D: TRBD1
V: TRBV2
J: TRBJ1-6
DNA: TGTGCCAGCAGTGACTTGGGACAGTTGAATTCACCCCTCCACTTT
CDR3: CASSDLGQLNSPLHF

size: few
D: TRBD1
V: TRBV6-5
J: TRBJ1-6
DNA: TGTGCCAGCAGTTCCTGGACAGGGAGAGGTAATTCACCCCTCCACTTT
CDR3: CASSSWTGRGNSPLHF

size: -
D: TRBD1
V: TRBV5-1
J: TRBJ1-5
DNA: TGCGCCAGCAGTCGTTTAGGGGGCAGCGATCAGCCCCAGCATTTT
CDR3: CASSRLGGSDQPQHF

size: few
D: -
V: TRBV28
J: TRBJ1-6
DNA: TGTGCCAGCAGTTTATCTCGGGGCTTTGGGTCCTATAATTCACCCCTCCACTTT
CDR3: CASSLSRGFGSYNSPLHF

size: -
D: -
V: TRBV6-1
J: TRBJ2-2
DNA: TGTGCCACCCAGGGTGGCGGGGAGCTGTTTTTT
CDR3: CATQGGGELFF